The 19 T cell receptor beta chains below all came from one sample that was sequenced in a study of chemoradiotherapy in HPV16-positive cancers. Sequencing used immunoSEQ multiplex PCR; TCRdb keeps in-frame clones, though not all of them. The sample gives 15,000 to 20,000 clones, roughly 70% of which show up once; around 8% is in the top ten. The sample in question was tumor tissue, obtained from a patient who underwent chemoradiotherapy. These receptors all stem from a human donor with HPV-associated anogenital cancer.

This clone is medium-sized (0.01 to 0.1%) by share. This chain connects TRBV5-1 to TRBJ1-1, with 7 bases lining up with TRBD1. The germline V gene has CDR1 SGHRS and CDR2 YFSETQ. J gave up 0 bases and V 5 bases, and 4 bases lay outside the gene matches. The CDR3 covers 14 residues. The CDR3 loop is CASSPGGVNTEAFF. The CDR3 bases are TGCGCCAGCAGTCCAGGGGGGGTGAACACTGAAGCTTTCTTT.

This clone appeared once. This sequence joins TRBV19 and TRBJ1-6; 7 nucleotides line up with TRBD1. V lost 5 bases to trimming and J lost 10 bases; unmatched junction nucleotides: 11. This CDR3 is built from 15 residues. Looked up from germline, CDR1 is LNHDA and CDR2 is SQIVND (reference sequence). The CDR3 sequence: CASSFDREGRSPLHF. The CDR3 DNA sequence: TGTGCCAGTAGTTTCGACAGGGAGGGACGATCACCCCTCCACTTT.

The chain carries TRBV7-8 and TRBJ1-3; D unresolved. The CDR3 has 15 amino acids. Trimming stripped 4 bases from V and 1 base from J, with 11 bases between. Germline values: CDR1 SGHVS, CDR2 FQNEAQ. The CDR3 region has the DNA TGTGCCAGCAGCTGGGGTCCTTTTTCTGGAAACACCATATATTTT. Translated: CASSWGPFSGNTIYF.

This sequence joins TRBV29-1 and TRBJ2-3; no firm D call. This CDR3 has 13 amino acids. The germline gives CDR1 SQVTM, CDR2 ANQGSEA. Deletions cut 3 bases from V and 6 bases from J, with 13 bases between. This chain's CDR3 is CSVDDRAKDTQYF. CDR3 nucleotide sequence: TGCAGCGTTGACGATAGGGCTAAGGATACGCAGTATTTT.

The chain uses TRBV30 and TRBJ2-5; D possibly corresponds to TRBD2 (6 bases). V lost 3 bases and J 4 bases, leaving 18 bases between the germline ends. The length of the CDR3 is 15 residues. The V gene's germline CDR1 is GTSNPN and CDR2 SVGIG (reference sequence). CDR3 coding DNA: TGTGCCTGGAGGCCCCCCCTAGCGATTGGAGAGACCCAGTACTTC. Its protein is CAWRPPLAIGETQYF.

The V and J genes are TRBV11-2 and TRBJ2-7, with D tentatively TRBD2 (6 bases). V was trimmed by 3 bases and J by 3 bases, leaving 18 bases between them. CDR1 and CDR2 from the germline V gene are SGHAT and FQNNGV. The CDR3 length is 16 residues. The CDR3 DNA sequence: TGTGCCAGCAGCTTCCGGGACTCTAAAGGGTACTACGAGCAGTACTTC. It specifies CASSFRDSKGYYEQYF.

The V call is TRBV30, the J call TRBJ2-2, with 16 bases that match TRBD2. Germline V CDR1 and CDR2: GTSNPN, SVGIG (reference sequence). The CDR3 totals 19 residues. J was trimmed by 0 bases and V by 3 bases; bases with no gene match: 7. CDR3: CAWSNPGLAGGPNTGELFF. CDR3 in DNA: TGTGCCTGGAGCAATCCGGGACTAGCGGGAGGGCCGAACACCGGGGAGCTGTTTTTT.

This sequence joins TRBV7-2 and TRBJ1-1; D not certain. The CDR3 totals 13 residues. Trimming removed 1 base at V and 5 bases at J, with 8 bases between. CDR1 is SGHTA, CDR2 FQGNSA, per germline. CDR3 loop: CASSLGGWTEAFF. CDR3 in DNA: TGTGCCAGCAGCTTAGGGGGTTGGACTGAAGCTTTCTTT.

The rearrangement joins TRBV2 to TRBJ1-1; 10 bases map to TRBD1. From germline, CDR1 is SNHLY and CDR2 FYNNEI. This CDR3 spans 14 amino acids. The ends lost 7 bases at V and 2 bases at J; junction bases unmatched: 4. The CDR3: CASMWTGGNTEAFF. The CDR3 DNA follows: TGTGCCAGCATGTGGACAGGGGGAAACACTGAAGCTTTCTTT.

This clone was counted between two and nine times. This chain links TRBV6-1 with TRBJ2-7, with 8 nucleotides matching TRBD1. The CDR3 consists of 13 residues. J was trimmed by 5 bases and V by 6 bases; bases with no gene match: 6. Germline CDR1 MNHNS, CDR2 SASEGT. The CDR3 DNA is TGTGCCAGCAGATTAGGACAGGGCAACGAGCAGTACTTC. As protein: CASRLGQGNEQYF.

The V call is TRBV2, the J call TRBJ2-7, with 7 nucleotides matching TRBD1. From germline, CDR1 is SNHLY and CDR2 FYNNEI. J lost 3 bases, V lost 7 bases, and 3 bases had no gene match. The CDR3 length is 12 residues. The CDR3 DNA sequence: TGTGCCAGCATAGGGGGCGGCTACGAGCAGTACTTC. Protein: CASIGGGYEQYF.

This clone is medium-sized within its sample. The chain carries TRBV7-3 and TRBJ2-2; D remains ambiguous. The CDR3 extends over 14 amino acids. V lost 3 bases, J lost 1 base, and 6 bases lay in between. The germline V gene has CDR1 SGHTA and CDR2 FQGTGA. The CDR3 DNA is TGTGCCAGCAGCTTGGCAGAGAACACCGGGGAGCTGTTTTTT. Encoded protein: CASSLAENTGELFF.

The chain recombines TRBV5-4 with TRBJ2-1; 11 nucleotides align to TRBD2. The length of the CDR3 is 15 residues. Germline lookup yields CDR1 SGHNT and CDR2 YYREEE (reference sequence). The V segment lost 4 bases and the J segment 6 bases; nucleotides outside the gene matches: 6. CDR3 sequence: CASSAHLAGGNEQFF. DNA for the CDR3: TGTGCCAGCAGCGCTCACCTAGCGGGAGGCAATGAGCAGTTCTTC.

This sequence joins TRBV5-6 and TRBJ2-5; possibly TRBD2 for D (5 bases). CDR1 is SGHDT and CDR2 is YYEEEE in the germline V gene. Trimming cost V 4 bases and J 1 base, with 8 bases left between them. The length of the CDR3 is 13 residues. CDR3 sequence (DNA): TGTGCCAGCAGCAAGAGGGTCCAAGAGACCCAGTACTTC. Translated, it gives CASSKRVQETQYF.

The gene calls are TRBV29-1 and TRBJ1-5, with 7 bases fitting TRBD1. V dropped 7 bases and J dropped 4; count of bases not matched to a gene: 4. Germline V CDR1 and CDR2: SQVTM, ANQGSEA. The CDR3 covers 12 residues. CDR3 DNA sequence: TGCAGCGCCAGACAGGGAAATCAGCCCCAGCATTTT. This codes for CSARQGNQPQHF.

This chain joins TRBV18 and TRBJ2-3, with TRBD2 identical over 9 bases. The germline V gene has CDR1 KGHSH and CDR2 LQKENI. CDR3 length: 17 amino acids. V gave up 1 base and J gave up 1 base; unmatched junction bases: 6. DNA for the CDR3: TGTGCCAGCTCACCACGGGGAAGCGGGGGGCGCACAGATACGCAGTATTTT. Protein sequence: CASSPRGSGGRTDTQYF. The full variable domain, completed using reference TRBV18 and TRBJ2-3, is NAGVMQNPRHLVRRRGQEARLRCSPMKGHSHVYWYRQLPEEGLKFMVYLQKENIIDESGMPKERFSAEFPKEGPSILRIQQVVRGDSAAYFCASSPRGSGGRTDTQYFGPGTRLTVL.

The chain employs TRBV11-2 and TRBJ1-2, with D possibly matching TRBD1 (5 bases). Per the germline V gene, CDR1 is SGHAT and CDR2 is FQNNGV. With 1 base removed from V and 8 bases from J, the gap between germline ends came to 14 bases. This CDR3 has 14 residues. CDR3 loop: CASSLGGVARGYTF. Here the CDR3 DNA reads TGTGCCAGCAGCTTAGGGGGGGTTGCTCGCGGCTACACCTTC.

The CDR3 DNA follows: TGTGCCAGCACCTCACATCCATTCAGTGAGCAGTTCTTC. This translates into CASTSHPFSEQFF. This sequence joins TRBV7-9 and TRBJ2-1, with D hard to call. Germline V CDR1 and CDR2: SEHNR, FQNEAQ (reference sequence). The CDR3 spans 13 residues. The V end was cut by 7 bases, the J end by 9 bases, with 16 bases between.

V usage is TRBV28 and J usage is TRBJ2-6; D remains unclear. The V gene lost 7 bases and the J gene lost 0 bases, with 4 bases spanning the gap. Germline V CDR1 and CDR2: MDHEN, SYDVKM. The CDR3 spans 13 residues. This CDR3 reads CASMSSGANVLTF. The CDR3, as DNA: TGTGCCAGCATGAGCTCTGGGGCCAACGTCCTGACTTTC.